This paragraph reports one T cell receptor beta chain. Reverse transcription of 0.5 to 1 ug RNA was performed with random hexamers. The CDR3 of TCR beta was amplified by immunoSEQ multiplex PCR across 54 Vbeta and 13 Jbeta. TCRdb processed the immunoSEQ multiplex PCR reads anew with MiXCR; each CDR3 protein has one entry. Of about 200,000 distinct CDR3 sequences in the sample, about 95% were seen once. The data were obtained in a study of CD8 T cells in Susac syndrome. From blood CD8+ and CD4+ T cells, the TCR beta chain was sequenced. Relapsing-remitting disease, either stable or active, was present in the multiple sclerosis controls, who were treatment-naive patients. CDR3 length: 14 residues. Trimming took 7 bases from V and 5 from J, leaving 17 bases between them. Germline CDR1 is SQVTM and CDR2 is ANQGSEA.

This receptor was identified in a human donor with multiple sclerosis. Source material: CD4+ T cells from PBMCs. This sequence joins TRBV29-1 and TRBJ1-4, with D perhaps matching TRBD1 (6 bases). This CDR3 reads CSARGQLGNEKLFF. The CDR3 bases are TGCAGCGCCAGGGGCCAGCTTGGCAATGAAAAACTGTTTTTT.